These 14 T cell receptor beta chains were sequenced from one sample in a study of control samples from healthy donors and cancer patients. Using immunoSEQ multiplex PCR, the repertoire was profiled, and TCRdb retains in-frame clones only, with some absent. The repertoire holds about 72,000 clones, with roughly 92% as singletons. The sequenced sample was blood. The receptor set was obtained from a woman aged 55-70 years in good health.

The V call is TRBV6-5, the J call TRBJ1-1; tentatively, D is TRBD1 (5 bases). Trimming left V 2 bases short and J 1 base short, with 11 bases between. The CDR3 is 15 residues long. Germline CDR1 and CDR2: MNHEY and SVGAGI. The CDR3, as DNA: TGTGCCAGCAGTTACGGGACCCCGACGAACACTGAAGCTTTCTTT. Its translation: CASSYGTPTNTEAFF.

This chain connects TRBV6-5 to TRBJ2-1, with TRBD2 matching 8 bases. The V and J ends lost 8 bases and 8 bases, in that order; junction bases with no gene match: 8. From germline, CDR1 is MNHEY and CDR2 SVGAGI. The CDR3 contains 13 residues. CDR3 DNA: TGTGCCAGCGCCGGGACTAGTATCCATGAGCAGTTCTTC. Amino acids: CASAGTSIHEQFF.

The chain uses TRBV6-6 and TRBJ2-7; D is uncertain. The V gene lost 2 bases and the J gene lost 2 bases, with 10 bases spanning the gap. This CDR3 comprises 14 residues. Germline V CDR1 and CDR2: MNHNY, SVGAGI (reference sequence). The CDR3 here is CASSYETAAYEQYF. In nucleotides, the CDR3 is TGTGCCAGCAGTTACGAGACGGCCGCCTACGAGCAGTACTTC.

The chain has TRBV27 and TRBJ1-1; no firm D call. The CDR3 extends over 17 amino acids. Trimming shortened V by 4 bases and J by 1 base, and 19 bases separated the two germline ends. Germline V CDR1 and CDR2: MNHEY, SMNVEV (reference sequence). The CDR3 here is CASSSPSRGPSNTEAFF. CDR3 DNA sequence: TGTGCCAGCAGTTCACCCTCCCGAGGGCCTTCGAACACTGAAGCTTTCTTT.

This rearrangement joins TRBV28 to TRBJ2-1; 13 bases match TRBD2. Trimming removed 0 bases from V and 6 bases from J; junction bases left unmatched: 5. The CDR3 is 17 amino acids. The germline V gene encodes CDR1 MDHEN and CDR2 SYDVKM. The CDR3 DNA follows: TGTGCCAGCAGTTTATGGACTAGCGGGAGGATAACCAATGAGCAGTTCTTC. Translation: CASSLWTSGRITNEQFF.

This clone was observed a single time. The CDR3 here is CASSIDRYNSGNTIYF. The CDR3 coding sequence is TGTGCCAGTAGTATCGACAGGTACAACTCTGGAAACACCATATATTTT. The chain links TRBV19 to TRBJ1-3, with D possibly TRBD1 on 6 matching bases. The CDR3 sequence is 16 residues long. Germline lookup yields CDR1 LNHDA and CDR2 SQIVND (reference sequence). V was trimmed by 3 bases and J by 0 bases, leaving 12 bases between them.

The rearrangement uses TRBV7-3 and TRBJ2-5; 9 bases line up with TRBD2. The length of the CDR3 is 15 residues. V lost 5 bases to trimming and J lost 0 bases; unmatched junction nucleotides: 4. CDR1 is SGHTA and CDR2 is FQGTGA in the germline V gene. CDR3 nucleotides: TGTGCCAGCAGCGCTCTAGCGGGGTACCAAGAGACCCAGTACTTC. As protein: CASSALAGYQETQYF.

The chain combines TRBV28 with TRBJ1-5; unclear D gene. Germline V lookup: CDR1 MDHEN, CDR2 SYDVKM. CDR3 size: 11 residues. V lost 4 bases and J 7 bases, leaving 5 bases between the germline ends. The CDR3 loop reads CASSYLQPQHF. CDR3 sequence (DNA): TGTGCCAGCAGTTATCTGCAGCCCCAGCATTTT.

This clone occurred once. The chain recombines TRBV30 with TRBJ1-5; 8 bases fit TRBD1. Trimming cost V 0 bases and J 2 bases; bases outside gene matches: 6. Germline assignment: CDR1 GTSNPN and CDR2 SVGIG (reference sequence). The CDR3 runs 16 residues. The CDR3 spells CAWSVGAGGGNQPQHF. CDR3 nucleotide sequence: TGTGCCTGGAGTGTAGGGGCAGGGGGCGGCAATCAGCCCCAGCATTTT.

The chain carries TRBV7-8 and TRBJ1-3, with 9 bases lining up with TRBD1. V gave up 1 base and J gave up 4 bases; unmatched junction bases: 8. The CDR3 spans 17 residues. Germline lookup yields CDR1 SGHVS and CDR2 FQNEAQ. This CDR3 is CASSLVLGQGTGNTIYF. CDR3 sequence (DNA): TGTGCCAGCAGCTTAGTTCTCGGACAGGGGACCGGAAACACCATATATTTT.

The chain is built from TRBV5-4 and TRBJ1-1; tentatively, D is TRBD1 (5 bases). Germline V gene lookup returns CDR1 SGHNT and CDR2 YYREEE (reference sequence). The CDR3 contains 14 residues. The V and J ends lost 5 bases and 0 bases respectively, with 11 bases between them. The CDR3 coding sequence is TGTGCCAGCAGTCTAAGGGGATTGAACACTGAAGCTTTCTTT. Protein product: CASSLRGLNTEAFF.

This chain uses TRBV18 with TRBJ2-2; D is uncertain. There are 13 residues in the CDR3. Germline CDR1 reads KGHSH; CDR2 reads LQKENI. Trimming removed 0 bases from V and 7 bases from J, with 6 bases in between. The CDR3 region is CASSPPSVGELFF. The CDR3 nucleotides are TGTGCCAGCTCACCACCTAGTGTCGGGGAGCTGTTTTTT.

In nucleotides, the CDR3 is TGTGCCAGCAGCCAAGATTCCACACGGAAGAATTCACCCCTCCACTTT. This encodes CASSQDSTRKNSPLHF. The rearrangement uses TRBV4-2 and TRBJ1-6; D unresolved. The CDR3 has 16 residues. The germline V gene encodes CDR1 LGHNA and CDR2 YNFKEQ. Trimming took off 0 bases at V and 7 bases at J, with 13 bases between the two ends.

The gene calls are TRBV28 and TRBJ2-2; TRBD1 agrees at 9 bases. Germline CDR1 MDHEN, CDR2 SYDVKM. CDR3 length: 16 amino acids. V shed 2 bases and J 3 bases; nucleotides not matched to a gene: 4. CDR3: CASSLPGQGYTGELFF. DNA for the CDR3: TGTGCCAGCAGTTTACCAGGACAGGGGTACACCGGGGAGCTGTTTTTT.